Included here is one T cell receptor (beta chain) sequence, with context. The CDR3 contains 14 residues. Trimming cost V 3 bases and J 3 bases, with 12 bases left between them. Germline assignment: CDR1 KGHSH and CDR2 LQKENI. How the authors handled the data: Reference gene primer amplification in the assay estimated nucleated cell counts. Clones were sequenced by immunoSEQ multiplex PCR, and TCRdb holds only the in-frame ones, with some missing. That table is the source of V, J and clone size, and D and trimming were worked out from the DNA. This sample carries hundreds of thousands of clones, 83% of them seen once, and the ten largest clones take 8% to 10%. The data are from a study of blood T cell repertoires in COVID-19. Study at large: The study drew acute and convalescent COVID-19 samples from the United States, Italy and Spain. Nucleic acid was either cDNA or gDNA, and it came from T cells, B-cell-depleted T cells, or PBMCs.

Sequenced sample: peripheral blood. The source is a woman between 45 and 65 years old who had recovered from COVID-19. V gene TRBV18 combines with J gene TRBJ2-7; a weak D match, TRBD1 (6 bases). The chain's CDR3 is CASSPQTGNYEQYF. Written as DNA, the CDR3 is TGTGCCAGCTCACCGCAAACAGGGAACTACGAGCAGTACTTC.